These T cell receptor beta chains were read from a single sample in a study of shared clonotypes between healthy human individuals. TCRdb's copy holds only in-frame clones and misses some; the assay was immunoSEQ multiplex PCR. The table includes around 980,000 clones, around three quarters detected once. Sequenced sample: memory CD4+ T cells from PBMCs. Every receptor here comes from a man aged 18 to 35 in good health. Some clones in this sample may be carry-over from other donors' samples. CDR3s include the opening cysteine and the closing phenylalanine or tryptophan. The D gene is left open where the match is weak. Not all rows give a size; the values are once, few, many and, for expanded clones, a class.

j_gene,abundance,d_gene,v_gene,CDR3nt,CDR3aa
TRBJ2-1,once,NA,TRBV7-2,TGTGCCAGCAGATCCTCGGGTGGCGGAGGCTACAATGAGCAGTTCTTC,CASRSSGGGGYNEQFF
TRBJ1-1,NA,NA,TRBV11-2,TGTGCCAGCAGCTCGACAAGTGGTCTTGAAGCTTTCTTT,CASSSTSGLEAFF
TRBJ2-5,NA,TRBD2,TRBV5-1,TGCGCCAGCAGCCCAGGCGGCGGGGGGGCCCAGTACTTC,CASSPGGGGAQYF
TRBJ2-2,NA,TRBD1,TRBV7-9,TGTGCCAGCAGCTCCGGGACAGGGCCGCACACCGGGGAGCTGTTTTTT,CASSSGTGPHTGELFF
TRBJ1-4,once,TRBD1,TRBV6-6,TGTGCCAGCAGTGCCGGGACAGGGGGGGAAAAACTGTTTTTT,CASSAGTGGEKLFF
TRBJ1-2,NA,NA,TRBV5-8,TGTGCCAGCAGCCCCCCGGAGAACTATGGCTACACCTTC,CASSPPENYGYTF
TRBJ2-7,NA,NA,TRBV28,TGTGCCAGCACCCGAGAGGATACCTCCTACGAGCAGTACTTC,CASTREDTSYEQYF
TRBJ1-3,NA,NA,TRBV29-1,TGCAGCGTTGATCTTAGGTCAGGAAACACCATATATTTT,CSVDLRSGNTIYF
TRBJ2-2,NA,NA,TRBV10-3,TGTGCCATCAGTGACTCAGACCCGAACACCGGGGAGCTGTTTTTT,CAISDSDPNTGELFF
TRBJ2-1,NA,TRBD2,TRBV9,TGTGCCAGCAGCGTAAGTGGGAGGGCCTACAATGAGCAGTTCTTC,CASSVSGRAYNEQFF
TRBJ2-7,NA,NA,TRBV7-2,TGTGCCAGCAGCTTCGCGGGACTTGCTTCCGAGCAGTACTTC,CASSFAGLASEQYF
TRBJ2-7,NA,TRBD1,TRBV28,TGTGCCAGCAGTTTGTCAATAACCTATAGGACAGGGGTCGACGAGCAGTACTTC,CASSLSITYRTGVDEQYF
TRBJ1-2,NA,NA,TRBV4-1,TGCGCCAGCAGCCAACCTCGGCGGGGGGCAGGCTATGGCTACACCTTC,CASSQPRRGAGYGYTF
TRBJ2-7,NA,TRBD2,TRBV7-8,TGTGCCAGCAGCTTGTCGCTGGCGGGAGGAACCTACGAGCAGTACTTC,CASSLSLAGGTYEQYF
TRBJ1-2,once,TRBD1,TRBV30,TGTGCCTGGGGGGGACAGTCCTGGAGGGGCTACACCTTC,CAWGGQSWRGYTF
TRBJ2-7,many,NA,TRBV11-2,TGTGCCAGCAGGCGCCTTGGTAGCCGCTCCGGCGAGCAGTACTTC,CASRRLGSRSGEQYF
TRBJ1-1,once,TRBD1,TRBV4-1,TGCGCCAGCAGCCAAGCCGGGACAGCAGCTTTCTTT,CASSQAGTAAFF
TRBJ2-1,few,TRBD2,TRBV2,TGTGCCAGCAAAGGGGCTAGCGGGAGACGGGGTGAGCAGTTCTTC,CASKGASGRRGEQFF
TRBJ2-6,NA,TRBD2,TRBV27,TGTGCCAGCAGCCTTAACGGGGGGGCCCGGGCCAACGTCCTGACTTTC,CASSLNGGARANVLTF
TRBJ1-4,NA,TRBD1,TRBV4-3,TGCGCCAGCAGCCCAGGGACAGGGAGTGCAACTAATGAAAAACTGTTTTTT,CASSPGTGSATNEKLFF
TRBJ2-3,NA,TRBD1,TRBV29-1,TGCAGCGTTGAAGGAGGACAGGACACAGATACGCAGTATTTT,CSVEGGQDTDTQYF
TRBJ1-4,NA,TRBD1,TRBV10-3,TGTGCCATCGGGGGACAGAGTAATGAAAAACTGTTTTTT,CAIGGQSNEKLFF
TRBJ2-3,NA,NA,TRBV7-9,TGTGCCAGCAGCTTAGACTTTAGCACAGATACGCAGTATTTT,CASSLDFSTDTQYF
TRBJ2-7,NA,TRBD2,TRBV28,TGTGCCAGCAGGGAGGGACTAGCCTCCTACGAGCAGTACTTC,CASREGLASYEQYF
TRBJ1-2,NA,NA,TRBV9,TGTGCCAGCAGCGTAGGGACATCCGGCCTGAGCTATGGCTACACCTTC,CASSVGTSGLSYGYTF
TRBJ2-1,NA,TRBD2,TRBV5-1,TGCGCCAGCAGCCCCGGGACTAGCGGCAATGAGCAGTTCTTC,CASSPGTSGNEQFF
TRBJ1-5,NA,NA,TRBV27,TGTGCCAGCAGTCCCGCCTATCGGGACTTCAATCAGCCCCAGCATTTT,CASSPAYRDFNQPQHF
TRBJ2-1,NA,NA,TRBV30,TGTGCCTGGAGTCTCTTAGGTGAGCAGTTCTTC,CAWSLLGEQFF
TRBJ2-7,NA,TRBD1,TRBV18,TGTGCCAGCTCACCAGGTTATGGGACAGGGGACTACGAGCAGTACTTC,CASSPGYGTGDYEQYF
TRBJ2-7,NA,NA,TRBV9,TGTGCCAGCAGCGTAGCGAGCAGCTCCTACGAGCAGTACTTC,CASSVASSSYEQYF
TRBJ1-1,once,TRBD1,TRBV7-9,TGTGCCAGCAGCATGTCTCCCGGGACAGGGGTACCTGAAGCTTTCTTT,CASSMSPGTGVPEAFF
TRBJ2-5,NA,NA,TRBV6-1,TGTGCCAGCAGTGAATTATCGTATCAAGAGACCCAGTACTTC,CASSELSYQETQYF
TRBJ2-1,NA,NA,TRBV20-1,TGCAGTGCTTGGGGGTACAATGAGCAGTTCTTC,CSAWGYNEQFF
TRBJ1-1,NA,NA,TRBV15,TGTGCCACCAGCAAGGGGCAGAGAAACACTGAAGCTTTCTTT,CATSKGQRNTEAFF
TRBJ2-5,NA,NA,TRBV7-2,TGTGCCAGCAGCTTAGACCGTCGGCGCGGGTACCAAGAGACCCAGTACTTC,CASSLDRRRGYQETQYF
TRBJ2-2,NA,NA,TRBV7-8,TGTGCCAGCAGCTTAGGGGGGAACACCGGGGAGCTGTTTTTT,CASSLGGNTGELFF
TRBJ2-3,NA,TRBD2,TRBV7-6,TGTGCCAGCAGCTTAACTAGCGGCACAGATACGCAGTATTTT,CASSLTSGTDTQYF
TRBJ2-2,NA,NA,TRBV28,TGTGCCAGCAGTTTATCAGTGACTAGGGGCGGGGAGCTGTTTTTT,CASSLSVTRGGELFF
TRBJ2-1,NA,TRBD2,TRBV12-5,TGTGCTAGTGGTTTTTGTACGGGGGGGTGCGATGAGCAGTTCTTC,CASGFCTGGCDEQFF
TRBJ1-1,many,NA,TRBV30,TGTGCCTGGAGCCTTGGACAGAAAAAGAACACTGAAGCTTTCTTT,CAWSLGQKKNTEAFF
TRBJ2-6,NA,NA,TRBV7-9,TGTGCCAGCAGCACCCGGACGGTCGTGGGCGTCCTGACTTTC,CASSTRTVVGVLTF
TRBJ2-7,NA,NA,TRBV28,TGTGCCAGCAGTCCAGGGGTTGTGTACGAGCAGTACTTC,CASSPGVVYEQYF
TRBJ2-3,NA,NA,TRBV5-6,TGTGCCAGCAGCACCAGAAGGGGTCCCACAGATACGCAGTATTTT,CASSTRRGPTDTQYF
TRBJ1-4,NA,TRBD1,TRBV11-2,TGTGCCAGCTCGGAGACAGGGAGAAAACTGTTTTTT,CASSETGRKLFF
TRBJ2-1,NA,TRBD2,TRBV6-6,TGTGCCAGCAGTTACCCTGGAGGTAGCGGGATGTCCCAGTTCTTC,CASSYPGGSGMSQFF
TRBJ1-5,NA,TRBD1,TRBV6-1,TGTGCCAGCACACCACAGGGGGTGCGACAGCCCCAGCATTTT,CASTPQGVRQPQHF
TRBJ1-1,NA,NA,TRBV5-1,TGCGCCAGCAGCTTGGACCCCAACACTGAAGCTTTCTTT,CASSLDPNTEAFF
TRBJ1-5,NA,NA,TRBV18,TGTGCCAGCTCTATCGCGGACACAAATCAGCCCCAGCATTTT,CASSIADTNQPQHF
TRBJ2-3,NA,TRBD2,TRBV4-1,TGCGCCAGCAGCCTAATGGGGGGGAGGAGCACAGATACGCAGTATTTT,CASSLMGGRSTDTQYF
TRBJ1-2,NA,NA,TRBV6-5,TGTGCCAGCAAACGGGGAGACTATGGCTACACCTTC,CASKRGDYGYTF
TRBJ1-3,NA,NA,TRBV5-6,TGTGCCAGCAGCTTCCGTCTAACAGGGTTGGCTGGAAGCACCATATATTTT,CASSFRLTGLAGSTIYF